This TCR beta chain was found in a study of graft-versus-host responses after intestinal transplantation (dated by TCRdb to the early 2020s). General notes on the study: Multivisceral, liver-intestinal, or isolated intestinal transplants were received by the recipients. To identify alloreactive clones, pre-transplant mixed lymphocyte reaction products were sequenced and compared with unstimulated pre-transplant donor and recipient T cells. After intestinal transplantation, graft-versus-host and host-versus-graft alloreactive T cell clones in the graft, circulation and bone marrow were tracked using bulk TCR-beta CDR3 sequencing. The cohort enrolled about two dozen intestinal transplant recipients, one of whom was a retransplant, and a few patients without pretransplant specimens were excluded. Every recipient was given anti-thymocyte globulin induction, then maintenance tacrolimus and steroids for around three years. Samples from a few later patients were sequenced in-house on an Illumina MiSeq with MiXCR processing rather than by the commercial service. A peak of at least 4% donor T cells among recipient peripheral blood mononuclear cells was the definition used for donor T cell macrochimerism. Summary of the overall study and its limitations: High GvH to HvG T cell clonal ratios were observed in the allografts of patients with donor T cell macrochimerism. Peak levels of circulating GvH clones were associated with declines in HvG clones early after transplant. The conclusions were limited by the relatively low number and heterogeneity of the intestinal transplant patients. GvH clones turned up in recipient bone marrow, with some appearing earlier in ileal mucosa or blood, a pattern consistent with an intestinal mucosal origin.

This clone was observed a single time. Its antigen target is currently unknown. Per-base quality was not reported, and no clone a single base away is much larger than it. The time point label of this sample denotes: cells obtained before transplantation from donor or recipient. CD3+CD4+ and CD3+CD8+ populations were FACS-sorted from unstimulated pre-transplant donor and recipient cells taken from spleen or lymph nodes. The CDR3 goes from the cysteine to the phenylalanine over 15 residues. Only the CDR3 part of the read is kept: 45 bases, read in frame from the first base. For this chain, trimming is 1 base at the V end and 6 bases at the J end, and the number of junction bases without a gene match is 7. CDR1 SGHTS and CDR2 YDEGEE were looked up in the germline V gene. The protocol used for the library was the immunoSEQ multiplex PCR assay. In most patients, genomic DNA was isolated using the Qiagen DNeasy Blood and Tissue Kit and sent frozen to Adaptive Biotechnologies for TCR sequencing. High-throughput TCR-beta CDR3 sequencing of genomic DNA from most patients was performed by Adaptive Biotechnologies. The paper's data handling went like this. TCR sequencing data were retrieved from Adaptive's ImmunoSEQ software for some 17 patients, whereas a few other patients were processed with MiXCR and VDJtools. To correct CD4 versus CD8 sorting errors, sequences present in both subsets at a frequency ratio below 5:1 were removed. CDR3 nucleotide sequences shared between donor and recipient were removed because the origin of such sequences could not be assigned. Alloreactive clones required at least 2-fold expansion over unstimulated cells and minimum CFSE-low frequency of 0.002% (template counts) or 0.001% (read counts). Mappable clones were those detected in sequenced pre-transplant spleen, lymph node, or MLR CFSE-low populations of the donor or recipient. The cumulative frequency of alloreactive clones was calculated as a percentage of all sequences, weighted by copy number. This immuneACCESS table, as held by TCRdb, lists in-frame sequences with V and J called but not all clones. Of the missing ones, under half trace to an unresolved V gene in checked studies; the others have no known cause. D and trimming were read from the DNA, whereas the V and J calls and clone size are those reported in that table. In all, the sample holds about 99,000 clones, and under 95% of those were seen once. The leading ten clones occupy more than 0.95% of the sample.

The clonotype was recovered from a human donor who received an intestinal transplant. The sample here was unstimulated CD8+ T cells sorted from spleen or lymph node cells, taken before intestinal transplant. Here the chain combines TRBV5-8 and TRBJ1-1; the central 9 bases match TRBD1. The nucleotide sequence reads TGTGCCAGCAGCTTGCCCAGGGACAGGGTTGCTGAAGCTTTCTTT. Translated, it gives CASSLPRDRVAEAFF. With all but the CDR3 taken from the reference TRBV5-8 and TRBJ1-1 genes, the full variable domain is: EAGVTQSPTHLIKTRGQQATLRCSPISGHTSVYWYQQALGLGLQFLLWYDEGEERNRGNFPPRFSGRQFPNYSSELNVNALELEDSALYLCASSLPRDRVAEAFFGQGTRLTVV.